The next 8 T cell receptor beta chains were all read from a single sample in a study of T cell changes during pregnancy in multiple sclerosis (dated by TCRdb to the late 2010s). The library was prepared using the immunoSEQ multiplex PCR assay. Entries here come from immuneACCESS through TCRdb and include only in-frame sequences with V and J called. Some clones fail to appear in such tables; in the studies checked, an unresolved V gene covers under half of the shortfall, and the cause of the remainder is unknown. In all, the sample holds approximately 49,000 clones, and more than 85% of those were seen once. The ten largest make up around 1% of the sample. Sequenced here: peripheral blood, sampled after pregnancy. The origin of the receptors is a female donor with multiple sclerosis, enrolled in a pregnancy study.

The V gene is TRBV7-9, the J gene TRBJ2-7; 8 bases align to TRBD1. The CDR3 consists of 15 residues. V shed 2 bases, J shed 5 bases, and the junction held 8 bases outside the gene matches. Germline V gene sequence: CDR1 SEHNR, CDR2 FQNEAQ (reference sequence). In DNA, the CDR3 is TGTGCCAGCAGCTTAAACAGACAGGGGCCGGACGAGCAGTACTTC. It is translated as CASSLNRQGPDEQYF.

This chain uses TRBV11-3 with TRBJ1-1; D gene ambiguous. The germline V and J ends were trimmed by 2 bases and 1 base, with 5 bases remaining between them. CDR3 length: 13 amino acids. Per the germline V gene, CDR1 is SGHNT and CDR2 is YENEEA. The CDR3 spells CASSLMRNTEAFF. The CDR3 coding sequence is TGTGCCAGCAGCTTAATGAGGAACACTGAAGCTTTCTTT. Variable domain in full (rest from reference TRBV11-3 and TRBJ1-1): EAGVVQSPRYKIIEKKQPVAFWCNPISGHNTLYWYLQNLGQGPELLIRYENEEAVDDSQLPKDRFSAERLKGVDSTLKIQPAELGDSAVYLCASSLMRNTEAFFGQGTRLTVV.

The chain links TRBV7-6 to TRBJ2-5, with TRBD2 matching 9 bases. The J segment lost 2 bases and the V segment lost 3 bases, leaving 4 bases of the junction unmatched. The CDR3 totals 15 residues. In germline, CDR1 is SGHVS, CDR2 FNYEAQ. This CDR3 reads CASSFLLAGQETQYF. In DNA, the CDR3 is TGTGCCAGCAGCTTTTTACTAGCGGGTCAAGAGACCCAGTACTTC.

J is TRBJ1-2 and V is TRBV6-5, with 8 bases aligning to TRBD1. Germline V gene sequence: CDR1 MNHEY, CDR2 SVGAGI. The V segment lost 5 bases and the J segment 4 bases; nucleotides outside the gene matches: 3. The CDR3 has 13 residues. The CDR3 sequence: CASSTGTGYGYTF. In nucleotides, the CDR3 is TGTGCCAGCAGTACGGGGACAGGCTATGGCTACACCTTC.

V and J are TRBV4-3 and TRBJ1-2; D is uncertain. V lost 1 base and J 4 bases, leaving 4 bases between the germline ends. Germline V gives CDR1 LGHNA, CDR2 YSLEER. This CDR3 spans 12 amino acids. In nucleotides, the CDR3 is TGCGCCAGCAGCCAAGGTCGCTATGGCTACACCTTC. Its protein is CASSQGRYGYTF.

The genes are TRBV6-1 and TRBJ1-1, with a possible D match to TRBD1 (5 bases). V lost 3 bases and J lost 7, with 15 bases in between. The CDR3 totals 14 residues. CDR1 MNHNS and CDR2 SASEGT come from the germline V gene. CDR3 bases: TGTGCCAGCAGTGATGGCGGGGCAGCCCATGAAGCTTTCTTT. It encodes CASSDGGAAHEAFF.

The V gene is TRBV6-5, the J gene TRBJ1-6; D may be TRBD1 (6 bases). This CDR3 region has 16 residues. V dropped 2 bases and J dropped 3 bases, with 11 bases sitting between them. Germline V lookup: CDR1 MNHEY, CDR2 SVGAGI. CDR3 in DNA: TGTGCCAGCAGTTACATCAGGGGTGTCTATAATTCACCCCTCCACTTT. Amino acid sequence: CASSYIRGVYNSPLHF.

This sequence joins TRBV4-2 and TRBJ1-1; D is uncertain. The germline V and J ends were trimmed by 1 base and 1 base, with 7 bases remaining between them. The CDR3 is made up of 14 amino acids. Germline-derived CDR1 and CDR2 are LGHNA and YNFKEQ. The DNA of the CDR3 is TGTGCCAGCAGCCAAGCTGGGCCGAACACTGAAGCTTTCTTT. Translation gives CASSQAGPNTEAFF.